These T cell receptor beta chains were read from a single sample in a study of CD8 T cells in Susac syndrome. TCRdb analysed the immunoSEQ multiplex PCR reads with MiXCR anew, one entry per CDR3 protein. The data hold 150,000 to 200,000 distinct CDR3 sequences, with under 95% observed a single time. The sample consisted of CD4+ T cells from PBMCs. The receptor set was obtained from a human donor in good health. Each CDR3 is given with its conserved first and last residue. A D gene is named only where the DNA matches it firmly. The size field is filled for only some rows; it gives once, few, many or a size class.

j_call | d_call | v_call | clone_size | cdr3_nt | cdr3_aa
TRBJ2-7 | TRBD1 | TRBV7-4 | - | TGTGCCAGCAGGGGCCGGGACAGGGAGACCTACGAGCAGTACTTC | CASRGRDRETYEQYF
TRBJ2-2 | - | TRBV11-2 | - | TGTGCCAGCAGCTTAGGTCCCGGGGAGCTGTTTTTT | CASSLGPGELFF
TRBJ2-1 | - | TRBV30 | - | TGTGCCTGGAGTGACTTCAATGAGCAGTTCTTC | CAWSDFNEQFF
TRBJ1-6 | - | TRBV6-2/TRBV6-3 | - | TGTGCCAGCAGTTACGGGGCCAATCGAGGTTCACCCCTCCACTTT | CASSYGANRGSPLHF
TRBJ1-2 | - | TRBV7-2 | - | TGTGCCAGCAGATACCAGGGAAATGGCTACACCTTC | CASRYQGNGYTF
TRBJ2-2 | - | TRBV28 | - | TGTGCCAGCGGATCACCGGGACGGGGGTTCACCGGGGAGCTGTTTTTT | CASGSPGRGFTGELFF
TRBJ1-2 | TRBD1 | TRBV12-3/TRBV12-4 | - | TGTGCCAGCAGTCCACGGGGACAGTCCTTCTATGGCTACACCTTC | CASSPRGQSFYGYTF
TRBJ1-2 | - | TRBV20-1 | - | TGCAGTGCTCCCCGGGGGAGCGAAGGCTACACCTTC | CSAPRGSEGYTF
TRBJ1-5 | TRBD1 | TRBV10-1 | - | TGCGCCAGCGGAACCGGGACAGGGGATAGGAATCAGCCCCAGCATTTT | CASGTGTGDRNQPQHF
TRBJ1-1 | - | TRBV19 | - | TGTGCCAGTAGAGCGGGGACGGCTGGTAACACTGAAGCTTTCTTT | CASRAGTAGNTEAFF
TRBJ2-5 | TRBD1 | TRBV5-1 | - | TGCGCCAGCAGCTGGGACAGCCAAGAGACCCAGTACTTC | CASSWDSQETQYF
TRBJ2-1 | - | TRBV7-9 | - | TGTGCCAGCAGCTCGCAGCCCCGGCTAGTCCCGATTCTGAACAATGAGCAGTTCTTC | CASSSQPRLVPILNNEQFF
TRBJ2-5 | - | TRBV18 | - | TGTGCCAGCTCACCTCAACAGGGTGCAGGGGTTCGAGAGACCCAGTACTTC | CASSPQQGAGVRETQYF
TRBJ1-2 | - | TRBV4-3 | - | TGCGCCAGCAGCCAAAATCTCTGGGGGAAACGGAACTATGGCTACACCTTC | CASSQNLWGKRNYGYTF
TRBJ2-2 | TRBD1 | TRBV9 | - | TGTGCCAGCAGCGTACAGGGGGCTAACCCAGTCGGGGAGCTGTTTTTT | CASSVQGANPVGELFF
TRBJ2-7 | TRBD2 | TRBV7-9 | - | TGTGCCAGCAGCCGCGGGGCGGGAGATTCCTACGAGCAGTACTTC | CASSRGAGDSYEQYF
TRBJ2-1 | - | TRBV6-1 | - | TGTGCCAGCAGTGAAGGGTGGAATGAGCAGTTCTTC | CASSEGWNEQFF
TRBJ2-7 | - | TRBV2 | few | TGTGCCAGCAGTGATCAGGGTATTTCCTACGAGCAGTACTTC | CASSDQGISYEQYF
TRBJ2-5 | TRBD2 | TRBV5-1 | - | TGCGCCAGCAGCTTGGAAGATCGAGCGGGAGGAGAGACCCAGTACTTC | CASSLEDRAGGETQYF
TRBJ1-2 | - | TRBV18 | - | TGTGCCAGCTCATCTGACAAGAACTATGGCTACACCTTC | CASSSDKNYGYTF